The present T cell receptor beta chain was sequenced within a study of CD8 T cells in ankylosing spondylitis (dated by TCRdb to about 2017). Regarding the research as a whole: T cell receptor beta repertoires were profiled in healthy donors and ankylosing spondylitis patients so that disease-linked TCR variants could be found. Peripheral blood was sampled, and synovial fluid was additionally collected from ankylosing spondylitis patients. In total, the full study cohort was made up of some 100 healthy donors and 25 ankylosing spondylitis patients.

The sequencing machine was an Illumina HiSeq 2500. TCR beta libraries were prepared by quantitative 5'-RACE with molecular barcodes. Per the source publication's procedure: To identify disease-linked TCR variants, a new computational method was used, one built on a probabilistic model of VDJ rearrangement. TCRdb passed the public sequencing reads through fastp at Q25 and MiXCR, retaining productive beta sequences. Identical CDR3 proteins give one entry, which carries the most common genes and DNA. TCRdb's processing, not the authors', yielded these V and J calls. Here the sample has some 450,000 distinct CDR3 sequences; about a sixth occur a single time. Under 1.2% of the sample is taken by the ten largest. Comment on this clonotype: Which antigen it targets is not known. Per-base quality was not reported, and no clone a single base away is much larger than it.

Summary of the overall study and its limitations: Significant enrichment of the disease-linked clones was reported in matched synovial fluid samples from ankylosing spondylitis patients. The disease-linked clones had a CD8+ phenotype and were found at relatively low frequencies in peripheral blood. A TCR beta motif made up of several highly homologous amino acid variants appeared to be characteristic of blood from ankylosing spondylitis patients. Some of the motif variants had been reported before in the synovial fluid and blood of reactive arthritis patients, a finding that suggests common disease-initiation mechanisms.

Based on the germline V gene, the CDR1 and CDR2 sequences are SGHRS and YFSETQ. V and J are trimmed by 0 bases and 7 bases, and the gene matches miss 9 bases of the junction. Inclusive of the bounding cysteine and phenylalanine, the CDR3 is 15 residues long. Here the CDR3 DNA is all that survives: 45 bases in frame from base 1. The material sequenced was blood, either unsorted or a sorted T cell fraction (not recorded which). This receptor was taken from a male donor with ankylosing spondylitis. Recombination connected TRBV5-1 to TRBJ2-7, with 8 middle bases fitting TRBD2. The DNA sequence is TGCGCCAGCAGCTTGGGTACGGGAGGGCCGGCAGAGCAGTACTTC. This translates into CASSLGTGGPAEQYF.